This TCR beta chain was profiled in a study of siplizumab effects on memory and regulatory T cells. Overall study findings and caveats: No more than a minor fraction of alloreactive clones could be traced back to unstimulated subsets. Apparently more diverse than memory cells, naive T cells also seemed major alloresponse contributors. No functional test confirmed suppression by proliferating siplizumab-culture Tregs.

V lost 5 bases, J lost 6 bases, and 12 bases stayed unmatched. Per germline, CDR1 MDHEN and CDR2 SYDVKM. This CDR3 is 15 amino acids long. A word on this clone: Its antigen is currently unknown.

The assay was immunoSEQ multiplex PCR, and TCRdb's table has in-frame clones only and misses some. Of 70,000 to 95,000 clones listed, roughly 96% were seen once; the top ten hold approximately 0.031%. The sequence was obtained from a human donor in good health. The rearrangement joins TRBV28 to TRBJ1-2; 7 bases match TRBD1. Sequencing used naive CD4+ T cells sorted from blood. CDR3 sequence: CASSPLGRGQDGYTF. The CDR3 DNA reads as TGTGCCAGCAGTCCGCTCGGGAGGGGGCAAGATGGCTACACCTTC.